The clone carrying this T cell receptor beta chain has a handful of counts. Its antigen is as yet unknown. No cell fractionation was done, so the repertoire covers all unsorted peripheral blood T cells. The sample originates from a study of HIV-infected patients and healthy controls. General observations from the study: Compared with healthy controls, HIV-infected patients showed less CDR3 sharing between individuals. In HIV-infected patients, the apparent post-therapy Gini index recovery did not replicate in size-matched data.

This CDR3 is 14 amino acids long. The germline V gene encodes CDR1 DFQATT and CDR2 SNEGSKA (reference sequence). V was trimmed by 3 bases and J by 7 bases, leaving 19 bases between them. Alpha and beta constant-region primers primed reverse transcription of about 470 ng RNA. Each of the alpha and beta chains got its own library through chain-specific third strand synthesis with indices. TCRdb ran MiXCR on the 5' RACE reads and lists one entry per CDR3 protein. This table holds 11,000 or so distinct CDR3 sequences, just over 5% found once. This chain connects TRBV20-1 to TRBJ2-7, with unresolved D. The source material was blood. The receptor was derived from an adult in good health. The CDR3 bases are TGCAGTGCTAGTTTCGGTAGGACCCGCCTGGAGCAGTACTTC. Translation: CSASFGRTRLEQYF.